A single sample gave rise to the 29 T cell receptor beta chains below, sequenced in a study of cytomegalovirus exposure and HLA in healthy donors. The PCR made use of 60 Vbeta and 13 Jbeta primers. Clones were sequenced by immunoSEQ multiplex PCR, and TCRdb holds only the in-frame ones, with some missing. The data contain around 200,000 clones, around 78% of them singletons. The sample taken for sequencing was PBMCs. The receptor source for this set is a man aged 25-45 years in good health and CMV-seronegative.

This clone showed up just once. This sequence joins TRBV30 and TRBJ1-5; 8 nucleotides agree with TRBD1. Germline trimming cut 5 bases from V and 5 bases from J; bases unmatched to any gene: 5. The CDR3 spans 13 residues. CDR1 and CDR2 from the germline V gene are GTSNPN and SVGIG (reference sequence). The CDR3 spells CAWGQGGDQPQHF. DNA of the CDR3: TGTGCCTGGGGACAGGGTGGGGATCAGCCCCAGCATTTT.

DNA of the CDR3: TGTGCCAGCAGTTCCCGACTAGACTCCTACGAGCAGTACTTC. This codes for CASSSRLDSYEQYF. The V and J genes are TRBV28 and TRBJ2-5; a weak D match, TRBD2 (6 bases). The assigned J gene may be wrong: the sequence end matches TRBJ2-7 better. CDR1 is MDHEN and CDR2 is SYDVKM in the germline V gene. The CDR3 runs 14 residues.

Written as DNA, the CDR3 is TGCAGCGTTGGGGGGGGGCGTGGTGAGCAGTTCTTC. This translates into CSVGGGRGEQFF. The rearrangement joins TRBV29-1 to TRBJ2-1; D perhaps matches TRBD2 (7 bases). CDR1 and CDR2 from the germline V gene are SQVTM and ANQGSEA. The V end lost 4 bases, the J end lost 9 bases, and 13 bases lay between the germline ends. The CDR3 is 12 amino acids.

This chain connects TRBV11-2 to TRBJ2-7; TRBD2 matches at 10 bases. Germline CDR1 SGHAT, CDR2 FQNNGV. The CDR3 has 15 amino acids. The J segment lost 3 bases and the V segment lost 5 bases, leaving 7 bases of the junction unmatched. The CDR3 nucleotides are TGTGCCAGCAGCGGTTGGACTAGCGGCGTCTACGAGCAGTACTTC. Amino acids: CASSGWTSGVYEQYF. The full variable domain, in which reference TRBV11-2 and TRBJ2-7 provide the parts outside the CDR3, is EAGVAQSPRYKIIEKRQSVAFWCNPISGHATLYWYQQILGQGPKLLIQFQNNGVVDDSQLPKDRFSAERLKGVDSTLKIQPAKLEDSAVYLCASSGWTSGVYEQYFGPGTRLTVT.

This clone was found once. V gene TRBV5-4 combines with J gene TRBJ2-1; 10 bases match TRBD2. Germline V gene lookup returns CDR1 SGHNT and CDR2 YYREEE (reference sequence). The CDR3 extends over 18 amino acids. J was trimmed by 6 bases and V by 7 bases; bases with no gene match: 19. CDR3 residues: CASLAGRSSSGSLNEQFF. The DNA for the CDR3 is TGTGCCAGCCTCGCCGGACGATCGTCTAGCGGGAGTCTCAATGAGCAGTTCTTC.

This clone was seen more than once but under ten times. At one of its ends the junction is not consistent with the germline gene, which may arise from a read error. The chain carries TRBV27 and TRBJ1-2, with D uncertain. The length of the CDR3 is 14 residues. CDR1 is MNHEY and CDR2 is SMNVEV in the germline V gene (reference sequence). In DNA form, the CDR3 reads TGTGCCAGCAGTGTATCGGGCGGGCTAATCGACTACACCTTC. This encodes CASSVSGGLIDYTF.

This chain links TRBV9 with TRBJ2-1; 10 bases agree with TRBD2. The CDR3 is 16 residues long. Germline V CDR1 and CDR2: SGDLS, YYNGEE. V gave up 4 bases and J gave up 8 bases; unmatched junction bases: 12. CDR3 DNA sequence: TGTGCCAGCAGCCCAAGTGGGACTAGCGCGGGGGATGAGCAGTTCTTC. Protein product: CASSPSGTSAGDEQFF.

The chain employs TRBV5-1 and TRBJ2-7; D might be TRBD1 (5 bases). V lost 2 bases and J 5 bases, leaving 11 bases between the germline ends. Germline CDR1 and CDR2: SGHRS and YFSETQ. The CDR3 has 13 amino acids. CDR3 bases: TGCGCCAGCAGCTTATGGGGCGGCGACGAGCAGTACTTC. It codes for CASSLWGGDEQYF.

The CDR3 loop is CASSYSRVGSSYEQYF. CDR3 DNA sequence: TGTGCCAGCAGTTACTCGAGGGTCGGGTCTTCCTACGAGCAGTACTTC. The gene calls are TRBV6-5 and TRBJ2-7, with TRBD2 as a possible D gene (5 bases). Trimming shortened V by 0 bases and J by 1 base, and 13 bases separated the two germline ends. The CDR3 totals 16 residues. CDR1 and CDR2 (germline): MNHEY, SVGAGI.

The chain has TRBV28 and TRBJ1-6; possible D gene TRBD1, 5 bases. Trimming cost V 5 bases and J 8 bases, with 13 bases left between them. This CDR3 is built from 14 residues. The V gene's germline CDR1 is MDHEN and CDR2 SYDVKM. In DNA, the CDR3 is TGTGCCAGCAGTACGATGAAGGGGTATTCACCCCTCCACTTT. Protein sequence: CASSTMKGYSPLHF. Together with reference TRBV28 and TRBJ1-6, the CDR3 gives the full variable domain: DVKVTQSSRYLVKRTGEKVFLECVQDMDHENMFWYRQDPGLGLRLIYFSYDVKMKEKGDIPEGYSVSREKKERFSLILESASTNQTSMYLCASSTMKGYSPLHFGNGTRLTVT.

This clone was detected once. The V gene is TRBV13, the J gene TRBJ2-2, with a tentative D call TRBD1 (5 bases). The CDR3 is 17 amino acids. Germline V gene lookup returns CDR1 PRHDT and CDR2 FYEKMQ (reference sequence). Trimming shortened V by 6 bases and J by 2 bases, and 19 bases separated the two germline ends. Here the CDR3 reads CASRQDSHPLNTGELFF. DNA of the CDR3: TGTGCCAGCAGACAAGACAGCCATCCACTAAACACCGGGGAGCTGTTTTTT.

This rearrangement joins TRBV10-3 to TRBJ1-2, with 10 bases lining up with TRBD1. The V gene's germline CDR1 is ENHRY and CDR2 SYGVKD. The CDR3 length is 14 residues. With 10 bases clipped from V and 8 bases from J, the junction kept 13 bases outside the gene matches. The CDR3 DNA reads TGTGCCACCGAAAAAGGACAGGGGGTAAAAGGCTACACCTTC. It translates to CATEKGQGVKGYTF.

The gene calls are TRBV28 and TRBJ2-7; TRBD2 agrees at 10 bases. The V and J ends lost 4 bases and 2 bases, in that order; junction bases with no gene match: 14. The CDR3 sequence is 18 residues long. Germline V CDR1 and CDR2: MDHEN, SYDVKM. The CDR3 spells CASSSGGLATYGPYEQYF. The CDR3 coding sequence is TGTGCCAGCAGTTCAGGGGGACTAGCGACGTACGGTCCCTACGAGCAGTACTTC.

The rearrangement joins TRBV9 to TRBJ2-3, with 7 bases identical to TRBD2. J was trimmed by 0 bases and V by 7 bases; bases with no gene match: 11. Germline V lookup: CDR1 SGDLS, CDR2 YYNGEE. The CDR3 is made up of 16 amino acids. CDR3 DNA: TGTGCCAGCGGAGCACTCGGGCGGGAGAGCACAGATACGCAGTATTTT. The encoded protein is CASGALGRESTDTQYF.

The count of this clone is one. The V call is TRBV7-3, the J call TRBJ1-1, with TRBD1 as a possible D gene (6 bases). V was pared by 3 bases and J by 0 bases, with 11 bases between. The germline CDR1 and CDR2 sequences are SGHTA and FQGTGA. This CDR3 is built from 15 residues. The CDR3 region has the DNA TGTGCCAGCAGCTTTACAGGGATAGTGAACACTGAAGCTTTCTTT. As protein: CASSFTGIVNTEAFF.

DNA for the CDR3: TGCGCCAGCAGTGACCCGTCCCAGGAGGGTAAAGAGACCCAGTACTTC. This codes for CASSDPSQEGKETQYF. The chain carries TRBV10-2 and TRBJ2-5; possibly TRBD2 for D (6 bases). The CDR3 has 16 amino acids. The germline CDR1 and CDR2 sequences are WSHSY and SAAADI. V was shortened by 3 bases and J by 3 bases, with 17 bases between the two germline ends.

The chain's CDR3 is CASSRTETTDTQYF. CDR3 in DNA: TGTGCCAGCAGTAGGACAGAAACCACAGATACGCAGTATTTT. The chain is built from TRBV2 and TRBJ2-3; maybe TRBD1 (6 bases). V lost 5 bases and J 2 bases, leaving 11 bases between the germline ends. The CDR3 totals 14 residues. Germline values: CDR1 SNHLY, CDR2 FYNNEI. Based on the CDR3 plus reference TRBV2 and TRBJ2-3, the full variable domain is EPEVTQTPSHQVTQMGQEVILRCVPISNHLYFYWYRQILGQKVEFLVSFYNNEISEKSEIFDDQFSVERPDGSNFTLKIRSTKLEDSAMYFCASSRTETTDTQYFGPGTRLTVL.

This chain uses TRBV27 with TRBJ2-7, with a possible D match to TRBD2 (6 bases). Germline V gene data show CDR1 as MNHEY and CDR2 as SMNVEV (reference sequence). Trimming pared 2 bases from V and 5 bases from J, leaving 13 bases between. The CDR3 consists of 14 residues. The CDR3 protein is CASSLAGSPNEQYF. CDR3 bases: TGTGCCAGCAGTTTAGCCGGGAGCCCTAACGAGCAGTACTTC.

The V and J genes are TRBV5-5 and TRBJ2-2, with TRBD1 as a possible D gene (5 bases). The CDR3 is 14 amino acids. Trimming removed 1 base at V and 4 bases at J, with 8 bases between. Looked up from germline, CDR1 is SGHKS and CDR2 is YYEKEE (reference sequence). CDR3 loop: CASSLLQATGELFF. CDR3 DNA: TGTGCCAGCAGCTTGTTACAGGCCACCGGGGAGCTGTTTTTT.

The chain couples TRBV6-4 to TRBJ2-2, with TRBD1 as a possible D gene (6 bases). V was shortened by 5 bases and J by 2 bases, with 9 bases between the two germline ends. CDR1 and CDR2 from the germline V gene are MRHNA and SNTAGT. This CDR3 comprises 14 residues. CDR3 nucleotides: TGTGCCAGCAGTTGGACAGATAACACCGGGGAGCTGTTTTTT. This codes for CASSWTDNTGELFF.

V is TRBV29-1 and J is TRBJ2-2; 9 positions agree with TRBD1. V shed 3 bases, J shed 2 bases, and the junction held 10 bases outside the gene matches. This CDR3 spans 17 amino acids. From germline, CDR1 is SQVTM and CDR2 ANQGSEA. CDR3 nucleotides: TGCAGCGTTGATAGTGATGGGGGACAGGGAAACACCGGGGAGCTGTTTTTT. This translates into CSVDSDGGQGNTGELFF.

The genes are TRBV10-3 and TRBJ2-1; 7 nucleotides line up with TRBD1. CDR1 and CDR2 (germline): ENHRY, SYGVKD. There are 16 residues in the CDR3. Trimming took 4 bases from V and 0 from J; bases not matched to a gene: 6. CDR3 coding DNA: TGTGCCATCAGTGTCGAGACAGGGAGCTCCTACAATGAGCAGTTCTTC. It yields the protein CAISVETGSSYNEQFF.

The genes are TRBV5-1 and TRBJ1-1, with D possibly matching TRBD1 (5 bases). The CDR3 contains 14 residues. The V end lost 4 bases, the J end lost 4 bases, and 14 bases lay between the germline ends. The germline gives CDR1 SGHRS, CDR2 YFSETQ. The CDR3, as DNA: TGCGCCAGCAGCGGGCAGGGCGGGGGCACTGAAGCTTTCTTT. This encodes CASSGQGGGTEAFF.

This clone was recorded a few times. The V call is TRBV5-1, the J call TRBJ2-5, with TRBD1 matching 8 bases. The CDR3 consists of 14 residues. Germline trimming cut 5 bases from V and 2 bases from J; bases unmatched to any gene: 5. From germline, CDR1 is SGHRS and CDR2 YFSETQ. CDR3 residues: CASRSDREQETQYF. The CDR3 nucleotides read TGCGCCAGCAGATCGGACAGGGAGCAAGAGACCCAGTACTTC.

This rearrangement joins TRBV2 to TRBJ1-6, with D perhaps TRBD1 (5 bases). The CDR3 consists of 14 residues. V shed 2 bases and J shed 9 bases, with 11 bases lying between them. Germline V CDR1 and CDR2: SNHLY, FYNNEI. The CDR3 here is CASSEYGGGSPLHF. The CDR3 DNA follows: TGTGCCAGCAGTGAATACGGGGGAGGTTCACCCCTCCACTTT.

The CDR3 DNA sequence: TGCGCCAGCAGCTTGGCGTGGGGGGGGCAAAACACCGGGGAGCTGTTTTTT. As protein: CASSLAWGGQNTGELFF. The chain uses TRBV5-1 and TRBJ2-2, with D possibly TRBD2 on 7 matching bases. Germline-derived CDR1 and CDR2 are SGHRS and YFSETQ. V was clipped by 0 bases and J by 2 bases, with 14 bases between them. The CDR3 has 17 amino acids.

This chain joins TRBV5-1 and TRBJ2-2, with TRBD2 identical over 8 bases. Germline assignment: CDR1 SGHRS and CDR2 YFSETQ. V shed 1 base, J shed 4 bases, and the junction held 3 bases outside the gene matches. The CDR3 consists of 15 residues. DNA for the CDR3: TGCGCCAGCAGCTTGCAAGCGGGAGCCACCGGGGAGCTGTTTTTT. Protein sequence: CASSLQAGATGELFF.

The V gene is TRBV6-5, the J gene TRBJ2-2; a weak D match, TRBD2 (6 bases). Trimming shortened V by 2 bases and J by 5 bases, and 6 bases separated the two germline ends. The CDR3 is made up of 13 amino acids. Germline loops: CDR1 MNHEY, CDR2 SVGAGI. CDR3 bases: TGTGCCAGCAGTTACGCGGGGACCGGGGAGCTGTTTTTT. Its translation: CASSYAGTGELFF.

The V gene is TRBV2, the J gene TRBJ2-1, with D perhaps TRBD1 (5 bases). The CDR3 runs 13 residues. Trimming stripped 5 bases from V and 7 bases from J, with 12 bases between. CDR1 and CDR2 from the germline V gene are SNHLY and FYNNEI. DNA for the CDR3: TGTGCCAGCAGTCAGGGTCTGAGGAATGAGCAGTTCTTC. It specifies CASSQGLRNEQFF.